The 18 T cell receptor beta chains presented below share a single source sample, sequenced in a study of blood T cell repertoires in COVID-19. Measured with immunoSEQ multiplex PCR; TCRdb has only the in-frame clones, and not every one. The sample holds more than 300,000 clones, over 80% seen once. What was sequenced was PBMCs or T cells enriched from blood (not recorded which). These receptors came from a woman in her forties or fifties who had recovered from COVID-19.

In this sample, this clone turned up once. The genes are TRBV4-1 and TRBJ1-1; a weak D match, TRBD1 (6 bases). Germline CDR1 MGHRA, CDR2 YSYEKL. This CDR3 is built from 14 residues. V was trimmed by 5 bases and J by 6 bases, leaving 16 bases between them. Here the CDR3 reads CASSSNRDDPEAFF. The CDR3 DNA reads as TGCGCCAGCAGCTCCAACAGGGACGACCCTGAAGCTTTCTTT.

The chain has TRBV19 and TRBJ1-5; D might be TRBD1 (6 bases). The CDR3 sequence is 15 residues long. Per the germline V gene, CDR1 is LNHDA and CDR2 is SQIVND (reference sequence). V gave up 5 bases and J gave up 3 bases, with 14 bases separating them. The CDR3 sequence is CASSQRNRDNQPQHF. The CDR3 DNA reads TGTGCCAGTAGTCAGAGGAACAGGGACAATCAGCCCCAGCATTTT.

The chain is built from TRBV29-1 and TRBJ2-3; D perhaps matches TRBD2 (6 bases). CDR1 is SQVTM and CDR2 is ANQGSEA in the germline V gene. This CDR3 spans 14 amino acids. Trimming pared 4 bases from V and 8 bases from J, leaving 19 bases between. This chain's CDR3 is CSVAGTPWPGTQYF. The CDR3 nucleotides read TGCAGCGTTGCTGGGACTCCGTGGCCAGGTACGCAGTATTTT.

This clone was detected only once. The chain combines TRBV5-1 with TRBJ2-7, with 11 bases aligning to TRBD1. V lost 0 bases, J lost 8 bases, and 4 bases stayed unmatched. Germline values: CDR1 SGHRS, CDR2 YFSETQ. CDR3 length equals 14 residues. The CDR3 is CASSLGTGGAKQYF. Written as DNA, the CDR3 is TGCGCCAGCAGCTTGGGGACAGGGGGCGCGAAGCAGTACTTC.

This chain uses TRBV12-1 with TRBJ2-3; the DNA was not used to check the table's D call, TRBD2. TRBV12-1 corresponds to a pseudogene. This CDR3 has 18 amino acids. The CDR3 loop reads CASSFAQPSGRITDTQYF. In nucleotides, the CDR3 is TGTGCCAGCAGCTTTGCCCAACCTAGCGGGAGGATCACAGATACGCAGTATTTT.

The chain employs TRBV7-2 and TRBJ1-4; TRBD1 agrees at 11 bases. CDR3 length equals 14 residues. V was pared by 4 bases and J by 8 bases, with 3 bases of the junction left unmatched. Per the germline V gene, CDR1 is SGHTA and CDR2 is FQGNSA. CDR3 sequence reads: CASSSGQGGEKLFF. Written as DNA, the CDR3 is TGTGCCAGCAGCTCGGGACAGGGGGGGGAAAAACTGTTTTTT.

The sample holds one count of this clone. The rearrangement joins TRBV7-9 to TRBJ1-4; D is unresolved. Per the germline V gene, CDR1 is SEHNR and CDR2 is FQNEAQ (reference sequence). V gave up 5 bases and J gave up 7 bases, with 14 bases separating them. The CDR3 contains 14 residues. The CDR3 region is CASSRGLGGEKLFF. Written as DNA, the CDR3 is TGTGCCAGCAGCCGAGGGTTGGGTGGTGAAAAACTGTTTTTT.

The V gene is TRBV6-5, the J gene TRBJ1-2; maybe TRBD1 (6 bases). The CDR3 is 15 amino acids. Germline CDR1 reads MNHEY; CDR2 reads SVGAGI. V was pared by 4 bases and J by 2 bases, with 14 bases between. The CDR3 DNA reads as TGTGCCAGCAGTTCCCGACAGGCTCTAAACTATGGCTACACCTTC. Residues: CASSSRQALNYGYTF.

The V gene is TRBV11-2, the J gene TRBJ2-1; 10 positions match TRBD2. CDR1 is SGHAT, CDR2 FQNNGV, per germline. The CDR3 totals 15 residues. The V gene end was trimmed by 1 base and the J gene end by 10 bases; junction bases not matched to a gene: 7. As DNA, the CDR3 is TGTGCCAGCAGCTTAGCTAGCGGGAGCTCCGGGGAGCAGTTCTTC. The encoded protein is CASSLASGSSGEQFF.

The chain recombines TRBV18 with TRBJ2-2, with a possible D match to TRBD1 (6 bases). V lost 0 bases, J lost 3 bases, and 8 bases lay in between. The CDR3 loop spans 15 amino acids. Germline V gives CDR1 KGHSH, CDR2 LQKENI. CDR3: CASSPPGQHTGELFF. DNA of the CDR3: TGTGCCAGCTCACCACCGGGACAACACACCGGGGAGCTGTTTTTT.

CDR3 sequence: CASSFAAGTGQGYTF. The CDR3 nucleotides read TGCGCCAGCAGCTTTGCGGCCGGGACAGGGCAAGGCTACACCTTC. The V gene is TRBV5-1, the J gene TRBJ1-2; the match to TRBD1 covers 9 bases. The V and J ends lost 2 bases and 8 bases, in that order; junction bases with no gene match: 10. The CDR3 consists of 15 residues. Germline V gives CDR1 SGHRS, CDR2 YFSETQ.

This rearrangement joins TRBV2 to TRBJ2-7; D is possibly TRBD1 (5 bases). The V gene lost 8 bases and the J gene lost 2 bases, with 10 bases spanning the gap. Germline CDR1 is SNHLY and CDR2 is FYNNEI. The CDR3 consists of 12 residues. CDR3 bases: TGTGCCAGCGCAACAGGTCCCTACGAGCAGTACTTC. Protein sequence: CASATGPYEQYF.

The rearrangement links TRBV28 to TRBJ1-1, with TRBD1 as a possible D gene (6 bases). Germline assignment: CDR1 MDHEN and CDR2 SYDVKM. The CDR3 has 13 amino acids. V shed 4 bases and J shed 5 bases, with 11 bases lying between them. The CDR3 DNA is TGTGCCAGCAGTTGGGAGGGGGGGACTGAAGCTTTCTTT. Amino acid sequence: CASSWEGGTEAFF.

About this clone itself: Its ends do not fully match the called genes, so a read error is possible. V is TRBV19 and J is TRBJ2-1; TRBD2 might be the D (6 bases). The CDR3 contains 14 residues. Germline V gene lookup returns CDR1 LNHDA and CDR2 SQIVND (reference sequence). The CDR3 DNA sequence: TGTGCCAGTAGCCCGGGACTTCAGAATACAAACCGTGTCTTC. It encodes CASSPGLQNTNRVF.

This clone was observed a handful of times. The CDR3 coding sequence is TGTGCCACCAGCAGAGAAGGCGCGTCCGAGGGAGCCATTGTACGCAATGAGCAGTTCTTC. Residues: CATSREGASEGAIVRNEQFF. The chain has TRBV15 and TRBJ2-1, with D tentatively TRBD2 (5 bases). CDR1 and CDR2 from the germline V gene are LNHNV and YYDKDF (reference sequence). V lost 0 bases and J lost 6, with 27 bases in between. The length of the CDR3 is 20 residues.

V gene TRBV6-5 combines with J gene TRBJ1-5, with a tentative D call TRBD1 (5 bases). The CDR3 is 14 amino acids. V was clipped by 6 bases and J by 5 bases, with 14 bases between them. Germline V gives CDR1 MNHEY, CDR2 SVGAGI. Here the CDR3 DNA reads TGTGCCAGCAGACCCGGGAGAGGGGATCAGCCCCAGCATTTT. This gives the protein CASRPGRGDQPQHF.

This clone was seen a handful of times. The chain recombines TRBV11-1 with TRBJ2-7, with 9 bases that match TRBD2. The CDR3 consists of 15 residues. Germline V gene sequence: CDR1 SGHAT, CDR2 FQDESV (reference sequence). V shed 3 bases, J shed 2 bases, and the junction held 5 bases outside the gene matches. CDR3: CASSFASGNTYEQYF. In nucleotides, the CDR3 is TGTGCCAGCAGCTTTGCTAGCGGGAATACCTACGAGCAGTACTTC.

On this clone: At one of its ends the junction is not consistent with the germline gene, which may arise from a read error. The rearrangement joins TRBV5-1 to TRBJ1-4, with 8 bases identical to TRBD1. Germline CDR1 and CDR2: SGHRS and YFSETQ. This CDR3 region has 13 residues. The CDR3 DNA follows: TGCGCCAGCAGCTTGGCCCCAGGGGGCGCGGGGGTTTTT. Its translation: CASSLAPGGAGVF.